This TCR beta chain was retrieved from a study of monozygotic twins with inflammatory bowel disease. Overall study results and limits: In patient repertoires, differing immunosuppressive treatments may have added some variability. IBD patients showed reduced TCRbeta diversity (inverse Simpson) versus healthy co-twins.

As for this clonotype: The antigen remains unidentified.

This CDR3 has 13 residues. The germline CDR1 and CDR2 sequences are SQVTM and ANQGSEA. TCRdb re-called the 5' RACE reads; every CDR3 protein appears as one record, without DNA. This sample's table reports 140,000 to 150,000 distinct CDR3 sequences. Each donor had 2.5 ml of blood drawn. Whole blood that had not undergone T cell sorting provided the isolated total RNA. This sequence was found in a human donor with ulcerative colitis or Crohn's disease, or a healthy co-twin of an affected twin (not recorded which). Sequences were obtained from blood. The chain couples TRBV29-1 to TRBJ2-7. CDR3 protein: CSVEDDVTYEQYF.